This entry features one T cell receptor beta chain sequence. Its target is not known. Profiled with immunoSEQ multiplex PCR; TCRdb holds only in-frame clones, not every one. The sample contains 69,000 or so clones, about 91% of which appear only once. The record originates from a study of OX40 agonist ivuxolimab in advanced cancers. Study background: Patients achieving partial responses numbered three: one hepatocellular carcinoma case and two cutaneous melanoma cases.

Study-wide findings and caveats: More expanded clones were found, on average, in CD8+ than in CD4+ T cells.

Trimming took 0 bases from V and 0 from J, leaving 9 bases between them. Germline CDR1 SGHRS, CDR2 YFSETQ. CDR3 size: 16 residues. The specimen was CD4+ or CD8+ T cells sorted from blood, collected in a trial of the OX40 agonist ivuxolimab. The sequence was collected from an adult with an advanced solid tumor such as melanoma, head and neck, liver or kidney cancer. This chain links TRBV5-1 with TRBJ2-2, with D hard to call. CDR3 nucleotide sequence: TGCGCCAGCAGCTTGGAGACCCCCGCGAACACCGGGGAGCTGTTTTTT. As protein: CASSLETPANTGELFF.